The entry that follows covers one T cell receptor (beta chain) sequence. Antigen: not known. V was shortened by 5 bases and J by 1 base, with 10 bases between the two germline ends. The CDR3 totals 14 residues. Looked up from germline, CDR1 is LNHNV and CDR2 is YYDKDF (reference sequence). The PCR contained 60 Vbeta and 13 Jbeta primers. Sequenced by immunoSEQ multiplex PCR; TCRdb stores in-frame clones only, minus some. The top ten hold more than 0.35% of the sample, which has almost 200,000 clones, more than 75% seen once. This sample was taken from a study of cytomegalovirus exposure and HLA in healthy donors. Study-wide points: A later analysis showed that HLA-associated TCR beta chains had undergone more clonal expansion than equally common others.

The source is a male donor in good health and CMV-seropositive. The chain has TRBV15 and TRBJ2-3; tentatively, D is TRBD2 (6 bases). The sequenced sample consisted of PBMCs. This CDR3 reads CATSWTKGTDTQYF. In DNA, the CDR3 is TGTGCCACCAGCTGGACTAAGGGCACAGATACGCAGTATTTT.